Listed here is a single T cell receptor (beta chain). Its antigen is not known. This entry is derived from a study of identifying expanded T cells in peripheral blood. The study's findings and limits: About 1.2 clones differed between technical replicates, versus approximately 16 and 20 over time.

Germline V gene lookup returns CDR1 KGHSH and CDR2 LQKENI. The CDR3 is 13 residues long. V was shortened by 1 base and J by 8 bases, with 11 bases between the two germline ends. Collection occurred without any documented infections or immune events in donors. Profiling relied on immunoSEQ multiplex PCR, and the TCRdb table lists in-frame clones only, not all of them. The sample has tens of thousands of clones; about 85% are singletons. Sequencing input: blood. This clonotype was obtained from a person aged 18 to 75 in good health. The V and J genes are TRBV18 and TRBJ1-1, with no clear D. CDR3 loop: CASSPQDAREAFF. The CDR3 DNA reads TGTGCCAGCTCACCACAAGATGCCAGGGAAGCTTTCTTT.